These T cell receptor beta chains were read from a single sample in a study of shared clonotypes between healthy human individuals. Profiling relied on immunoSEQ multiplex PCR, and the TCRdb table lists in-frame clones only, not all of them. This sample yields about 1.1 million clones, of which approximately 75% are seen a single time; more than 0.85% belongs to the top ten. The source material was memory CD4+ T cells from PBMCs. These TCRs come from a young man in good health. Some clones in this sample may be carry-over from other donors' samples. Each CDR3 is given with its conserved first and last residue. A D gene is named only where the DNA matches it firmly.

D gene: -
J gene: TRBJ1-5
V gene: TRBV30
CDR3 DNA: TGTGCCTGGAGTACAACAGGGCTTCATCAGCCCCAGCATTTT
CDR3 protein: CAWSTTGLHQPQHF

D gene: TRBD2
J gene: TRBJ2-3
V gene: TRBV5-4
CDR3 DNA: TGTGCCAGCAGCTCCAGCGGGAGTACAGATACGCAGTATTTT
CDR3 protein: CASSSSGSTDTQYF

D gene: TRBD2
J gene: TRBJ2-2
V gene: TRBV19
CDR3 DNA: TGTGCCAGTAGTATAGATTTTCGCCGACTAGCCGATCGCCCCTCCCACACCGGGGAGCTGTTTTTT
CDR3 protein: CASSIDFRRLADRPSHTGELFF

D gene: TRBD1
J gene: TRBJ2-1
V gene: TRBV11-2
CDR3 DNA: TGTGCCAGCAGACTAAACCCGGGACAGGGGTTCAATGAGCAGTTCTTC
CDR3 protein: CASRLNPGQGFNEQFF

D gene: TRBD2
J gene: TRBJ2-2
V gene: TRBV28
CDR3 DNA: TGTGCCAGCAGTTCCCCGGGCGGGAGGGTCACCGGGGAGCTGTTTTTT
CDR3 protein: CASSSPGGRVTGELFF

D gene: -
J gene: TRBJ1-2
V gene: TRBV30
CDR3 DNA: TGTGCCTGGAGCCGTAACTATGGCTACACCTTC
CDR3 protein: CAWSRNYGYTF

D gene: TRBD2
J gene: TRBJ2-3
V gene: TRBV5-1
CDR3 DNA: TGCGCCAGCAGGTATATAGCGGGAGGGGCAGATACGCAGTATTTT
CDR3 protein: CASRYIAGGADTQYF

D gene: -
J gene: TRBJ2-7
V gene: TRBV30
CDR3 DNA: TGTGCCTGGAGGCCGGGCCAGAGCTCCTACGAGCAGTACTTC
CDR3 protein: CAWRPGQSSYEQYF

D gene: -
J gene: TRBJ2-5
V gene: TRBV6-5
CDR3 DNA: TGTGCCAGCAGCCGCGTTGTCGGAGCAGAGACCCAGTACTTC
CDR3 protein: CASSRVVGAETQYF

D gene: -
J gene: TRBJ1-1
V gene: TRBV28
CDR3 DNA: TGTGCCAGCAGTTTAACGACCAGTGAAGCTTTCTTT
CDR3 protein: CASSLTTSEAFF

D gene: -
J gene: TRBJ2-1
V gene: TRBV20-1
CDR3 DNA: TGCAGTGCTAGAGATCTAGCGGAGCAGTTCTTC
CDR3 protein: CSARDLAEQFF

D gene: -
J gene: TRBJ1-4
V gene: TRBV2
CDR3 DNA: TGTGCCAGCAGGGACGGCCCAACTAATGAAAAACTGTTTTTT
CDR3 protein: CASRDGPTNEKLFF

D gene: TRBD2
J gene: TRBJ2-7
V gene: TRBV2
CDR3 DNA: TGTGCCAGCAGTACGGTCGGGACTACAAGCGACGAGCAGTACTTC
CDR3 protein: CASSTVGTTSDEQYF

D gene: TRBD1
J gene: TRBJ2-5
V gene: TRBV9
CDR3 DNA: TGTGCCAGCAGCGTAGGGGCAGGGGGCCTAGTAGAGACCCAGTACTTC
CDR3 protein: CASSVGAGGLVETQYF

D gene: -
J gene: TRBJ2-1
V gene: TRBV19
CDR3 DNA: TGTGCCAGTAGTATCCCCCCGGGAGAGCAGTTCTTC
CDR3 protein: CASSIPPGEQFF

D gene: -
J gene: TRBJ1-4
V gene: TRBV19
CDR3 DNA: TGTGCCAGTAGTATTAATGGCGGCAGGAGTGAACGTGAAAAACTGTTTTTT
CDR3 protein: CASSINGGRSEREKLFF

D gene: TRBD1
J gene: TRBJ1-1
V gene: TRBV11-2
CDR3 DNA: TGTGCCAGCAGCCAGGGACAGCTAACTGAAGCTTTCTTT
CDR3 protein: CASSQGQLTEAFF

D gene: -
J gene: TRBJ1-4
V gene: TRBV27
CDR3 DNA: TGTGCCAGCAGTTTGAGGTTCGGTGGGACACACTCAACTAATGAAAAACTGTTTTTT
CDR3 protein: CASSLRFGGTHSTNEKLFF

D gene: -
J gene: TRBJ2-7
V gene: TRBV27
CDR3 DNA: TGTGCCAGCAGTTTAGTCCCGGGGCCCTACGAGCAGTACTTC
CDR3 protein: CASSLVPGPYEQYF

D gene: TRBD2
J gene: TRBJ2-7
V gene: TRBV15
CDR3 DNA: TGTGCCACCAGCCAGGGAGGGAGCTCCTACGAGCAGTACTTC
CDR3 protein: CATSQGGSSYEQYF